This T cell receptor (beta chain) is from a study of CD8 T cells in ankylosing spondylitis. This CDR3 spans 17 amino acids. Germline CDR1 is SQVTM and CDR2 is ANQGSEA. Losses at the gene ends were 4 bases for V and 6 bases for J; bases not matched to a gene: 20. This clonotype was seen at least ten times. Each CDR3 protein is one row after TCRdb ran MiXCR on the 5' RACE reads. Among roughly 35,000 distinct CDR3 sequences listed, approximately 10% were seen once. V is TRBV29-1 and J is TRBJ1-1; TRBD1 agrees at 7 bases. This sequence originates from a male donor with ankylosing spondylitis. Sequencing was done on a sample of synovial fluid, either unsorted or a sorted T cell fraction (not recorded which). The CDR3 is CSVVVQQGRSGGAEAFF. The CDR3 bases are TGCAGCGTTGTGGTCCAACAGGGGAGGTCTGGGGGCGCTGAAGCTTTCTTT.